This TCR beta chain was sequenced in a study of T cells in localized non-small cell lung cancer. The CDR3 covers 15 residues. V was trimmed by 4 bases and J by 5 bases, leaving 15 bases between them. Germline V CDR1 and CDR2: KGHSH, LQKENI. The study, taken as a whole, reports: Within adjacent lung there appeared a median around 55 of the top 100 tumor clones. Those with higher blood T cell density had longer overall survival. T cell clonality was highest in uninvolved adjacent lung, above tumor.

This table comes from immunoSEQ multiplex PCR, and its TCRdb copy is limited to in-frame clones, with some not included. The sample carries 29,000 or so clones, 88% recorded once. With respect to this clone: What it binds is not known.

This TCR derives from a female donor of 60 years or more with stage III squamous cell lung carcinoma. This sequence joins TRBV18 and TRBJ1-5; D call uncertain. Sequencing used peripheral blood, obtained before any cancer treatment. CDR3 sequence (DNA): TGTGCCAGCTCACTATTACGCTCTATTGATCAGCCCCAGCATTTT. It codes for CASSLLRSIDQPQHF. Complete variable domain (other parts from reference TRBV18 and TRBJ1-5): NAGVMQNPRHLVRRRGQEARLRCSPMKGHSHVYWYRQLPEEGLKFMVYLQKENIIDESGMPKERFSAEFPKEGPSILRIQQVVRGDSAAYFCASSLLRSIDQPQHFGDGTRLSIL.